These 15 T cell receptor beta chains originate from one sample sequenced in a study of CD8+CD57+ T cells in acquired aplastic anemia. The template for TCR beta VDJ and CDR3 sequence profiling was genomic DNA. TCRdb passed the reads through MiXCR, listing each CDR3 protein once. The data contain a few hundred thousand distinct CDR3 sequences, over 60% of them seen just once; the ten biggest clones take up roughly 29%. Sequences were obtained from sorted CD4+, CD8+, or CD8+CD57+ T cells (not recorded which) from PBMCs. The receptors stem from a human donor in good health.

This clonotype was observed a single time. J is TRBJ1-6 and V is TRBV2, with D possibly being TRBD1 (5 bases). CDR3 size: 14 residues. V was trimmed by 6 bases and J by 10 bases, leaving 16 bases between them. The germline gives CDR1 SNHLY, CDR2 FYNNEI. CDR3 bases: TGTGCCAGCAGCGCTCGGGAAGGGGCCTCACCCCTCCACTTT. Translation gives CASSAREGASPLHF.

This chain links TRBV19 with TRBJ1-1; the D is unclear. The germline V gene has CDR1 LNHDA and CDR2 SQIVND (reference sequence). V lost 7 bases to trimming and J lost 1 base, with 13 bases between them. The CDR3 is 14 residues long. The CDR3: CASKVTGGNTEAFF. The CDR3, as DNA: TGTGCCAGTAAAGTCACCGGAGGGAACACTGAAGCTTTCTTT.

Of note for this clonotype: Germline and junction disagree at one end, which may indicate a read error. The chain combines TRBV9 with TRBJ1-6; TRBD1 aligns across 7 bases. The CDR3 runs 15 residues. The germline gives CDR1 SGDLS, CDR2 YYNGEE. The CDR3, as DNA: TGCGCCAGCGCCCCATCTGGACAGGATAATTCACCCCTCCACTTT. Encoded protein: CASAPSGQDNSPLHF.

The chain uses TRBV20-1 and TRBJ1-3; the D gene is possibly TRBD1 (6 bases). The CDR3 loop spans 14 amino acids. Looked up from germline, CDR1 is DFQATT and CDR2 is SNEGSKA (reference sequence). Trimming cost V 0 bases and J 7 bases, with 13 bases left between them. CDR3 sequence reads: CSARDQGTANTIYF. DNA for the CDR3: TGCAGTGCTAGAGATCAGGGGACCGCGAACACCATATATTTT.

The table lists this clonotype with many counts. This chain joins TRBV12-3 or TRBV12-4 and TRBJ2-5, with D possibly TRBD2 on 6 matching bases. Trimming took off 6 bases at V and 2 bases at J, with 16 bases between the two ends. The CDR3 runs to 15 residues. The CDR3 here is CASRTLMGGQETQYF. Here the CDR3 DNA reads TGTGCCAGCAGGACCCTGATGGGGGGTCAAGAGACCCAGTACTTC.

The CDR3 region has the DNA TGCAGCGTTATATGGCGGAACACCGGGGAGCTGTTTTTT. It encodes CSVIWRNTGELFF. The chain employs TRBV29-1 and TRBJ2-2; D gene ambiguous. V was shortened by 5 bases and J by 1 base, with 8 bases between the two germline ends. The CDR3 sequence is 13 residues long. CDR1 and CDR2 from the germline V gene are SQVTM and ANQGSEA.

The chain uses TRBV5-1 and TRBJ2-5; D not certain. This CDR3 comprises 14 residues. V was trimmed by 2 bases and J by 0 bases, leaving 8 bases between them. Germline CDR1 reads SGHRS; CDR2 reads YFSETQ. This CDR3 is CASSFAAYQETQYF. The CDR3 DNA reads TGCGCCAGCAGCTTTGCGGCCTACCAAGAGACCCAGTACTTC.

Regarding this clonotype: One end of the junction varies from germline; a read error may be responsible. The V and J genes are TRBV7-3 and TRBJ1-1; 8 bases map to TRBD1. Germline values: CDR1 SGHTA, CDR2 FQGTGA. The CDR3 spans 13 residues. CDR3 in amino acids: CASSLAGGPEAFF. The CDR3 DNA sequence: TGCGCCAGCAGCTTGGCAGGGGGCCCTGAAGCTTTCTTT.

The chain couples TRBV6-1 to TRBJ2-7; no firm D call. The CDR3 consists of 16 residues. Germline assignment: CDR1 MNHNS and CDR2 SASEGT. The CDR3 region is CTIQPPAWGNSYEQYF. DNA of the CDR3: TGTACCATTCAACCCCCTGCCTGGGGAAACTCCTACGAGCAGTACTTC.

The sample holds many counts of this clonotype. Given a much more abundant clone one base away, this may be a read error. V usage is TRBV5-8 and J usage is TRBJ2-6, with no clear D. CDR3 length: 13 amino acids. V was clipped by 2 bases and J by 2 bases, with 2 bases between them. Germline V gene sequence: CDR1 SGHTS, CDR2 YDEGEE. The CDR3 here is CASSLPGANVLTF. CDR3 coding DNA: TGTGCCAGCAGCTTACCTGGGGCCAACGTCCTGACTTTC.

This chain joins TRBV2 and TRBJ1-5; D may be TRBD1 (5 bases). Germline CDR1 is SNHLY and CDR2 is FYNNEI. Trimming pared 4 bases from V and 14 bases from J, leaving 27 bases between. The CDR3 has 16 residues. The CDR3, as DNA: TGTGCCAGCAGTGTGGGGCTAGCGGGACCGATAGGCCACGAGCATTTT. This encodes CASSVGLAGPIGHEHF.

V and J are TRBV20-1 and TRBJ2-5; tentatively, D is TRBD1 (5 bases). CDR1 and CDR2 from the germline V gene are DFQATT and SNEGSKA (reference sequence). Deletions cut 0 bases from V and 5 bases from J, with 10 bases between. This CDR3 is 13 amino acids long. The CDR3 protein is CSARDTGSETQYF. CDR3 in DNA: TGCAGTGCTAGAGACACAGGTTCGGAGACCCAGTACTTC.

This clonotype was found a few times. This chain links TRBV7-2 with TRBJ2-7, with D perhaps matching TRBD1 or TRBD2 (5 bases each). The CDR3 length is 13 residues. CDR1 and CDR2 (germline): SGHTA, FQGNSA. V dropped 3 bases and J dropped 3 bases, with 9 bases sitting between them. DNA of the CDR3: TGTGCCAGCAGCTTGAGGGGATTCTACGAGCAGTACTTC. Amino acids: CASSLRGFYEQYF. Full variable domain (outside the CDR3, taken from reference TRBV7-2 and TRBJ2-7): GAGVSQSPSNKVTEKGKDVELRCDPISGHTALYWYRQSLGQGLEFLIYFQGNSAPDKSGLPSDRFSAERTGGSVSTLTIQRTQQEDSAVYLCASSLRGFYEQYFGPGTRLTVT.

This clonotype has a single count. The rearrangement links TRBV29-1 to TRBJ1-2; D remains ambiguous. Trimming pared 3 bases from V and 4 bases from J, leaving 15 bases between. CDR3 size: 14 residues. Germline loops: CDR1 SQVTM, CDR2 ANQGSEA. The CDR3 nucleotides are TGCAGCGTTGATTCTCCCGGACCCCTCTATGGCTACACCTTC. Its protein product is CSVDSPGPLYGYTF.

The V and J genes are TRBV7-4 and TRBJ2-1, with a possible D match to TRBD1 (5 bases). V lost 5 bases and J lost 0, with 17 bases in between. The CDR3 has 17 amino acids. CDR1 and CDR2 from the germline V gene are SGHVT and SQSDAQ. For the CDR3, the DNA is TGTGCCAGCAGCCCGTCAGGGCCTAGGAGCTCCTACAATGAGCAGTTCTTC. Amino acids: CASSPSGPRSSYNEQFF.